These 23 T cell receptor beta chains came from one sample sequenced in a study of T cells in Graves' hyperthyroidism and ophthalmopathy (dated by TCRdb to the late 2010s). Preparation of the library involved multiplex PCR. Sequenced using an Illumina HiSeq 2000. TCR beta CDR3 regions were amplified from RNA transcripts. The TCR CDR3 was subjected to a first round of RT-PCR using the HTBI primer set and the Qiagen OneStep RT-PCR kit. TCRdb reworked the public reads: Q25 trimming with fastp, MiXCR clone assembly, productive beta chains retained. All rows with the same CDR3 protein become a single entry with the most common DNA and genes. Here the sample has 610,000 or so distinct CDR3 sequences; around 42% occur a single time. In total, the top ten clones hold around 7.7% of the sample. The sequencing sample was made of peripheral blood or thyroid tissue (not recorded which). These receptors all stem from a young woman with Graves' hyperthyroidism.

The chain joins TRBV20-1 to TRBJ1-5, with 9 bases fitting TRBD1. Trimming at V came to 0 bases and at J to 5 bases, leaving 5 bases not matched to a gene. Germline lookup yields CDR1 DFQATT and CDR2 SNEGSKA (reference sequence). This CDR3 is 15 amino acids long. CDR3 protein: CSAREDRGTDQPQHF. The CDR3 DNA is TGCAGTGCTAGAGAGGACAGGGGTACGGATCAGCCCCAGCATTTT.

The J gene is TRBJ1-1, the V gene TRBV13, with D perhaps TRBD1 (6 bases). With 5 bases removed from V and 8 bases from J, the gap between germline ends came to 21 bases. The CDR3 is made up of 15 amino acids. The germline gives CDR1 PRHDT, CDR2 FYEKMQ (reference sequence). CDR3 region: CASSHEPQGLTEAFF. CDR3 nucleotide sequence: TGTGCCAGCAGCCACGAACCCCAGGGGCTCACCGAAGCTTTCTTT.

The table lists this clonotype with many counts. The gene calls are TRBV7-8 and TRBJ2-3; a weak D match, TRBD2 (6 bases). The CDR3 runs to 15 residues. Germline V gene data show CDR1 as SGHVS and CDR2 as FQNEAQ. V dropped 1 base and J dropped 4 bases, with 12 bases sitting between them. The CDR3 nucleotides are TGTGCCAGCAGCTTAGAACTTGGGGAGGCAGATACGCAGTATTTT. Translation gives CASSLELGEADTQYF.

This chain's CDR3 is CASSPGTGREKLFF. For the CDR3, the DNA is TGTGCCAGCTCACCCGGGACCGGGCGTGAAAAACTGTTTTTT. The V gene is TRBV18, the J gene TRBJ1-4; TRBD1 is a possible D gene (5 bases). CDR3 size: 14 residues. The V gene lost 3 bases and the J gene lost 7 bases, with 12 bases spanning the gap. CDR1 KGHSH and CDR2 LQKENI come from the germline V gene.

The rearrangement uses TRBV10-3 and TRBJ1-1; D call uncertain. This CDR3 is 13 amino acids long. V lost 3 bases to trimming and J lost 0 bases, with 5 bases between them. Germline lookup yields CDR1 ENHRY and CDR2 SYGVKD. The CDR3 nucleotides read TGTGCCATCAGTGATAGCATGAACACTGAAGCTTTCTTT. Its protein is CAISDSMNTEAFF.

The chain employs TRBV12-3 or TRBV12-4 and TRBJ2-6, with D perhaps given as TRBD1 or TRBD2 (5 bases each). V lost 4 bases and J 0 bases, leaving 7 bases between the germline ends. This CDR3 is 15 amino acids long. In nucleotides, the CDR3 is TGTGCCAGCAGTTGGGGGTGCTCTGGGGCCAACGTCCTGACTTTC. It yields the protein CASSWGCSGANVLTF.

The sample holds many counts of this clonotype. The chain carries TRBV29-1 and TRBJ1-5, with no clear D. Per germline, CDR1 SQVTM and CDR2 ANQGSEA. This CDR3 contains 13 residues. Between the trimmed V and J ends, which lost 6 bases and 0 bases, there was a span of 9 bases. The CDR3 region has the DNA TGCAGCGTAGGGAGGGATAGCAATCAGCCCCAGCATTTT. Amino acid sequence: CSVGRDSNQPQHF.

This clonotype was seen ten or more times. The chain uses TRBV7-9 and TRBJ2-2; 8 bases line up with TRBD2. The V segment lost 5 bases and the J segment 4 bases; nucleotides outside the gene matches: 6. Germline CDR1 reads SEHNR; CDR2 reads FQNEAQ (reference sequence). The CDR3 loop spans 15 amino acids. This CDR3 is CASSPRGGGTGELFF. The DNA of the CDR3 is TGTGCCAGCAGCCCCCGGGGGGGCGGCACCGGGGAGCTGTTTTTT.

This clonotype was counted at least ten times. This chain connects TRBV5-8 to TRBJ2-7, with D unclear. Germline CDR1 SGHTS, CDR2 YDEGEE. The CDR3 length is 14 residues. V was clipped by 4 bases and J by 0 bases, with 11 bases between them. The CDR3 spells CASSTSHRSYEQYF. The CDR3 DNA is TGTGCCAGCAGCACCAGCCACCGCTCCTACGAGCAGTACTTC.

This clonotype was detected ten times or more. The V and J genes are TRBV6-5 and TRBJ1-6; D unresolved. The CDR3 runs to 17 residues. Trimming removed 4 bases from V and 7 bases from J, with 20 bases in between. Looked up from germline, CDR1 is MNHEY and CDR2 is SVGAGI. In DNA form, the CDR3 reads TGTGCCAGCAGTTCGCCCACGAATTTTTTGGGGAATTCACCCCTCCACTTT. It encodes CASSSPTNFLGNSPLHF.

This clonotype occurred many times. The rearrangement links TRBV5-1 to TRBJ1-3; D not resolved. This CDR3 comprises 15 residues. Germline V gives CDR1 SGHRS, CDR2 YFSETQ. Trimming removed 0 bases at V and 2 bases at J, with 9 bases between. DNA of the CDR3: TGCGCCAGCAGCTTGGGAGGTAGGGCTGGAAACACCATATATTTT. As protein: CASSLGGRAGNTIYF. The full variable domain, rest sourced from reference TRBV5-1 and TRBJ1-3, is KAGVTQTPRYLIKTRGQQVTLSCSPISGHRSVSWYQQTPGQGLQFLFEYFSETQRNKGNFPGRFSGRQFSNSRSEMNVSTLELGDSALYLCASSLGGRAGNTIYFGEGSWLTVV.

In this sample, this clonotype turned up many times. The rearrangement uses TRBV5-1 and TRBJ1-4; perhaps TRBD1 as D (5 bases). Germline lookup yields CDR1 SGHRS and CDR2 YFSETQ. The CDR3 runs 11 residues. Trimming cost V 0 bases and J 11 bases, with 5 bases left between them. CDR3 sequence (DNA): TGCGCCAGCAGCTTGGGGGGGAAACTGTTTTTT. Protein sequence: CASSLGGKLFF.

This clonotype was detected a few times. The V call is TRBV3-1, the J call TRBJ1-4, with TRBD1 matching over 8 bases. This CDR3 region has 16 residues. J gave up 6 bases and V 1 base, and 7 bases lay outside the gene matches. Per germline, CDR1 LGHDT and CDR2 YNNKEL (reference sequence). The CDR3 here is CASSQANRGTDEKLFF. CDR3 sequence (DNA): TGTGCCAGCAGCCAAGCAAACAGGGGGACGGATGAAAAACTGTTTTTT. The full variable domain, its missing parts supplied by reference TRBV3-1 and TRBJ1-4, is DTAVSQTPKYLVTQMGNDKSIKCEQNLGHDTMYWYKQDSKKFLKIMFSYNNKELIINETVPNRFSPKSPDKAHLNLHINSLELGDSAVYFCASSQANRGTDEKLFFGSGTQLSVL.

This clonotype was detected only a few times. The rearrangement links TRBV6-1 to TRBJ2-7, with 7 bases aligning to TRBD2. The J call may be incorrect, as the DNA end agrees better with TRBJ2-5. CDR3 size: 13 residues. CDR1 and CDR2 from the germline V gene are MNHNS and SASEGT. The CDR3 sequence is CASSQDGGSTQYF. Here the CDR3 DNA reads TGTGCCAGCAGTCAGGACGGGGGGTCGACCCAGTACTTC.

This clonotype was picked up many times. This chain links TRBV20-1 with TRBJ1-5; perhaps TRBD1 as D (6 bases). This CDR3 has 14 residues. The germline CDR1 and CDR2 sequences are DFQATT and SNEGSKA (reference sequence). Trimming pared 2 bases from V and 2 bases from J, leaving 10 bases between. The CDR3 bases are TGCAGTGCTAGACCGGGGGCCGGCAATCAGCCCCAGCATTTT. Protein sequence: CSARPGAGNQPQHF.

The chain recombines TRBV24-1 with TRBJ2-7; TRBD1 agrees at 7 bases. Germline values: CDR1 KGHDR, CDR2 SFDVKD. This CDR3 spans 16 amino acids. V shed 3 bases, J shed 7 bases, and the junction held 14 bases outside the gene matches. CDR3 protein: CATSDPRQGTAGEQYF. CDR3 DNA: TGTGCCACCAGTGATCCCAGACAGGGTACTGCCGGGGAGCAGTACTTC.

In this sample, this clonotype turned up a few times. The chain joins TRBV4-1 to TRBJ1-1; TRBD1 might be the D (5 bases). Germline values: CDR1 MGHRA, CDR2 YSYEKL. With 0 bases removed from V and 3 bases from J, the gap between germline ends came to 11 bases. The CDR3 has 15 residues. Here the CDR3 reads CASSQDGGRDTEAFF. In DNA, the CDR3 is TGCGCCAGCAGCCAAGATGGGGGACGCGACACTGAAGCTTTCTTT.

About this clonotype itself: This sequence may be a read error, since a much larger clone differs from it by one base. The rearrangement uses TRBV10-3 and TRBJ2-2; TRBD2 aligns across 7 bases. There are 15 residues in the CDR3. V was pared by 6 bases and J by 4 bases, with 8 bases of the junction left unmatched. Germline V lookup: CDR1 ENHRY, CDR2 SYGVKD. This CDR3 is CAISQLAVSTGELFF. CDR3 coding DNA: TGTGCCATCAGCCAGCTAGCGGTCTCCACCGGGGAGCTGTTTTTT.

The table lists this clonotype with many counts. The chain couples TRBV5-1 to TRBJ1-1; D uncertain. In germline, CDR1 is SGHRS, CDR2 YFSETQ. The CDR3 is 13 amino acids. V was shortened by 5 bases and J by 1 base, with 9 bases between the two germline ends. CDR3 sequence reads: CASSGEANTEAFF. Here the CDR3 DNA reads TGCGCCAGCAGTGGCGAGGCGAACACTGAAGCTTTCTTT.

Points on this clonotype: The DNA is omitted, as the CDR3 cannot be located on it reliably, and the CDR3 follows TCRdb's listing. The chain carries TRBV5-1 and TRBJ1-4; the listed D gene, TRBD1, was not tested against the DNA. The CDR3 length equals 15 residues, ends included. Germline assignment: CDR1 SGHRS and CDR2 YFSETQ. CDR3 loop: CASSCTGVLMKNCFF.

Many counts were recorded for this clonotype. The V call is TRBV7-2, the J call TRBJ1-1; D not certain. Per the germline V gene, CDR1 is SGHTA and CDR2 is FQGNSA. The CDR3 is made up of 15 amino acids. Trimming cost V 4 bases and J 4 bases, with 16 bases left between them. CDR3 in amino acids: CASSYDLPLGTEAFF. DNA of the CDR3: TGTGCCAGCAGCTATGATCTGCCCCTGGGCACTGAAGCTTTCTTT.

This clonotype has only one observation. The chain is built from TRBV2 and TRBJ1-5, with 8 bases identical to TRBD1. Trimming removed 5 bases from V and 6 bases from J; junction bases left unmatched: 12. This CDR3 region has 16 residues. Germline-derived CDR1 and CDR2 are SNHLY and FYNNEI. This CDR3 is CASSWDGQGGGQPQHF. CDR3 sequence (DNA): TGTGCCAGCAGTTGGGACGGACAGGGAGGAGGTCAGCCCCAGCATTTT. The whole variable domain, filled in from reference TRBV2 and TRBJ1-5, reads EPEVTQTPSHQVTQMGQEVILRCVPISNHLYFYWYRQILGQKVEFLVSFYNNEISEKSEIFDDQFSVERPDGSNFTLKIRSTKLEDSAMYFCASSWDGQGGGQPQHFGDGTRLSIL.

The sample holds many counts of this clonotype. The CDR3 DNA reads TGCGCCAGCAGCTCCCGTCCAGCGGGAGGGTCCTCTGTCTACGAGCAGTACTTC. This codes for CASSSRPAGGSSVYEQYF. V gene TRBV5-1 combines with J gene TRBJ2-7; 10 nucleotides align to TRBD2. V dropped 3 bases and J dropped 3; count of bases not matched to a gene: 15. Germline V lookup: CDR1 SGHRS, CDR2 YFSETQ. This CDR3 contains 18 residues.